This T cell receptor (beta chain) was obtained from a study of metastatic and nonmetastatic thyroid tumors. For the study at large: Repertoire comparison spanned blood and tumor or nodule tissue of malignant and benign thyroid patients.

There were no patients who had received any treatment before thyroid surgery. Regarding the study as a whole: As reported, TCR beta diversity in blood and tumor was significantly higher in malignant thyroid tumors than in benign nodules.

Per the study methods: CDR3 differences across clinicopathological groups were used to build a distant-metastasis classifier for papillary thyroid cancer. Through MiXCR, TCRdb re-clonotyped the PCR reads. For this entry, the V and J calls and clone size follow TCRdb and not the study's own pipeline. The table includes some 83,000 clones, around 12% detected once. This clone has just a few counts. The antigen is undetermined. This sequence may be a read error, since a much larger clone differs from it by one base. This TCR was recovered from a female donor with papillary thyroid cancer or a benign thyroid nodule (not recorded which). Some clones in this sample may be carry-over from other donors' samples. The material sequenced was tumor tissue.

CDR3 protein: CASSRRTSGMIQFF. The CDR3 region has the DNA TGTGCCAGCAGCCGACGTACTAGCGGGATGATACAGTTCTTC. V and J are TRBV3-1 and TRBJ2-1; 10 bases align to TRBD2. This CDR3 contains 14 residues. Germline V gene lookup returns CDR1 LGHDT and CDR2 YNNKEL (reference sequence). V shed 4 bases and J 13 bases; nucleotides not matched to a gene: 10.